These T cell receptor beta chains were read from a single sample in a study of blood T cell repertoires in COVID-19. The data were produced by immunoSEQ multiplex PCR, yet TCRdb's version contains in-frame clones alone and is incomplete. Of 250,000 to 350,000 clones listed, 86% are singletons. The sequenced material came from peripheral blood. Source of these receptors: a woman aged 45-59 years with acute or convalescent COVID-19. CDR3s include the opening cysteine and the closing phenylalanine or tryptophan. The D gene is left open where the match is weak. Rows may omit the clone size; those that give it use once, few, many or a size class.

-	TRBJ2-5	-	TRBV4-2	TGTGCCAGCAGCCAAGTTGTTCAACAAGAGACCCAGTACTTC	CASSQVVQQETQYF
once	TRBJ1-2	TRBD1	TRBV23-1	TGCGCCAGCTCCCCTGTCAGGGGGAACTATGGCTACACCTTC	CASSPVRGNYGYTF
-	TRBJ2-3	-	TRBV27	TGTGCCAGCAGTTCCGGGGGCGGGGGAGATACGCAGTATTTT	CASSSGGGGDTQYF
-	TRBJ2-1	TRBD2	TRBV5-1	TGCGCCAGCAGCTTGGCTCGGCTAGCGGGTCACAATGAGCAGTTCTTC	CASSLARLAGHNEQFF
-	TRBJ1-4	TRBD1	TRBV9	TGTGCCAGCAGCGACAGGGGACAGAATGAAAAACTGTTTTTT	CASSDRGQNEKLFF
few	TRBJ2-1	TRBD2	TRBV24-1	TGTGCCACCAGTGGATCGGGGGGGGTAGTCTATGAGCAGTTCTTC	CATSGSGGVVYEQFF
-	TRBJ1-5	-	TRBV4-3	TGCGCCAGCAGCCCAGGGGTAGGGGGGGGAGGTCAGCCCCAGCATTTT	CASSPGVGGGGQPQHF
few	TRBJ1-2	-	TRBV28	TGTGCCAGCAGTTCCGGACAGACTACCGCTAACTATGGCTACACCTTC	CASSSGQTTANYGYTF
-	TRBJ1-1	-	TRBV19	TGTGCCAGTACAGGGCAGGGATATGAAGCTTTCTTT	CASTGQGYEAFF
-	TRBJ2-1	TRBD2	TRBV6-6	TGTGCCAGCAGTCCTGCTAGCGGGAGGGCCCCAGGGTACAATGAGCAGTTCTTC	CASSPASGRAPGYNEQFF
-	TRBJ1-4	-	TRBV23-1	TGCGCCAGCAGTCACTTCCGTCAGGGCGCTGAAAAACTGTTTTTT	CASSHFRQGAEKLFF
-	TRBJ1-3	TRBD1	TRBV15	TGTGCCACCAGCAGAGAAGGGGGCCCGGGACAAGGAAACACCATATATTTT	CATSREGGPGQGNTIYF
-	TRBJ1-3	-	TRBV10-3	TGTGCCATCAGGACAGGAATTAGCTCTGGAAACACCATATATTTT	CAIRTGISSGNTIYF
-	TRBJ1-2	TRBD1	TRBV5-6	TGTGCCAGCAGCTTCGTGAGGGGGCCCAACTATGGCTACACCTTC	CASSFVRGPNYGYTF
-	TRBJ1-6	-	TRBV19	TGTGCCAGTAGATTGGGCAATTCACCCCTCCACTTT	CASRLGNSPLHF
-	TRBJ1-5	-	TRBV28	TGTGCCAGCCCCTCCGGGAATCAGCCCCAGCATTTT	CASPSGNQPQHF
-	TRBJ1-3	-	TRBV5-4	TGTGCCAGCAGCTTCGGGAGGGACGGAGGAAACACCATATATTTT	CASSFGRDGGNTIYF
-	TRBJ2-7	-	TRBV5-1	TGCGCCAGCAGCTTGACGGGAGATCGAGGCTACGAGCAGTACTTC	CASSLTGDRGYEQYF
-	TRBJ2-3	TRBD2	TRBV4-1	TGCGCCAGCAGCCAACCGCTAGCGGGAGGGACAAATACGCAGTATTTT	CASSQPLAGGTNTQYF
-	TRBJ2-7	-	TRBV6-2/TRBV6-3	TGTGCCAGCAGTTATAAGGGACACTCGTGGTCCTACGAGCAGTACTTC	CASSYKGHSWSYEQYF
-	TRBJ1-1	TRBD1	TRBV18	TGTGCCAGCTCAGACGGACAGGCGGGTACGACTGAAGCTTTCTTT	CASSDGQAGTTEAFF
-	TRBJ1-1	TRBD1	TRBV19	TGTGCCAGTAGTGCATGGACAGGTCGAACTGAAGCTTTCTTT	CASSAWTGRTEAFF
few	TRBJ2-1	TRBD2	TRBV9	TGTGCCAGCAGCAGAACCGGGACTAGCGGGGATGAGCAGTTCTTC	CASSRTGTSGDEQFF
few	TRBJ2-7	-	TRBV11-2	TGTGCCAGCAGCTCACTTAGCGGCCACTCCTACGAGCAGTACTTC	CASSSLSGHSYEQYF
-	TRBJ1-1	-	TRBV7-2	TGTGCCAGCAGCTTACAAGGAGATGCTGGCACTGAAGCTTTCTTT	CASSLQGDAGTEAFF
-	TRBJ2-2	-	TRBV28	TGTGCCAGCAGTTTCCTGAACACCGGGGAGCTGTTTTTT	CASSFLNTGELFF
-	TRBJ2-7	TRBD2	TRBV29-1	TGCAGCGTTAAACCGCGACTAGCGGGAGGACTCGAGCAGTACTTC	CSVKPRLAGGLEQYF
-	TRBJ1-4	-	TRBV19	TGTGCCAGTAGTATGGCGGGGTATGAAAAACTGTTTTTT	CASSMAGYEKLFF
-	TRBJ2-5	TRBD2	TRBV7-9	TGTGCCAGCAGCCCCGGACTAGCGGGACAGGAGACCCAGTACTTC	CASSPGLAGQETQYF
-	TRBJ2-5	-	TRBV29-1	TGCAGCGTCTCTTCGGGTGGAGGCACAGCTGTAGAGACCCAGTACTTC	CSVSSGGGTAVETQYF
-	TRBJ2-7	-	TRBV18	TGTGCCAGCTCATCCCGACTACTACACGAGCAGTACTTC	CASSSRLLHEQYF
once	TRBJ2-7	TRBD2	TRBV7-2	TGTGCCAGCAGCCGCCCTAGCGGAACCTACGAGCAGTACTTC	CASSRPSGTYEQYF
-	TRBJ2-1	TRBD2	TRBV28	TGTGCCAGCAGTTTGACTAGCGGGAGGGCTGAGCAGTTCTTC	CASSLTSGRAEQFF
-	TRBJ2-3	-	TRBV9	TGTGCCAGCAGCGTGGAGATGACAGATACGCAGTATTTT	CASSVEMTDTQYF
few	TRBJ1-5	-	TRBV20-1	TGCAGTGCTAGTCGAGGCCCGAAAAATCAGCCCCAGCATTTT	CSASRGPKNQPQHF
once	TRBJ1-1	-	TRBV5-1	TGCGCCAGCAGCTTGCAGGGGAGGAACACTGAAGCTTTCTTT	CASSLQGRNTEAFF
-	TRBJ2-2	TRBD2	TRBV7-9	TGTGCCAGCAGCCCCCAGGGTAGCGGGAGGTATTCCGGGGAGCTGTTTTTT	CASSPQGSGRYSGELFF
-	TRBJ1-2	-	TRBV5-6	TGTGCCAGCTCTTTCCAGGGGACAAACTATGGCTACACCTTC	CASSFQGTNYGYTF
once	TRBJ2-5	-	TRBV7-3	TGTGCCAGCAGCTTACTACAGGGCGAGGGGGAGACCCAGTACTTC	CASSLLQGEGETQYF
-	TRBJ2-7	-	TRBV27	TGTGCCAGCAGTTTCATTCAGACACCCTACGAGCAGTACTTC	CASSFIQTPYEQYF
-	TRBJ2-1	TRBD2	TRBV29-1	TGCAGCGTTGCGGGACTAGCGGGAACCTACAATGAGCAGTTCTTC	CSVAGLAGTYNEQFF
-	TRBJ2-7	-	TRBV21-1	TGTGCCAGCAGCGCCCACAGAGCCTCCTACGAGCAGTACTTC	CASSAHRASYEQYF
-	TRBJ1-3	-	TRBV19	TGTGCCAGTAGACGGGAAGTAGCCTCTGGAAACACCATATATTTT	CASRREVASGNTIYF
-	TRBJ2-1	-	TRBV19	TGTGCCAGTAGTAAGGGGTTTTTAAGCAATGAGCAGTTCTTC	CASSKGFLSNEQFF
-	TRBJ1-1	-	TRBV28	TGTGCCAGCAGTACCTATTGGCGGGGGGCCAATACTGAAGCTTTCTTT	CASSTYWRGANTEAFF
-	TRBJ1-5	-	TRBV7-8	TGTGCCAGCAGCCCCCCGGCTGCAGGGCAGAATCAGCCCCAGCATTTT	CASSPPAAGQNQPQHF
-	TRBJ1-4	TRBD1	TRBV7-2	TGTGCCAGCAGCTTGCAGGGGGCGTGGGATGAAAAACTGTTTTTT	CASSLQGAWDEKLFF
-	TRBJ2-5	-	TRBV5-1	TGCGCCAGCAGCTTTGCAGGGATAGAAGAGACCCAGTACTTC	CASSFAGIEETQYF
-	TRBJ2-1	TRBD2	TRBV7-6	TGTGCCAGCAGCACCCTCACTAGCGGATCCTACAATGAGCAGTTCTTC	CASSTLTSGSYNEQFF
-	TRBJ2-7	TRBD2	TRBV18	TGTGCCAGCTCACGAACACTAGCGGGAGGAGTTGGCGAGCAGTACTTC	CASSRTLAGGVGEQYF
few	TRBJ2-5	TRBD1	TRBV5-4	TGTGCCAGCAGCCTTCGGGACAGGGGCGAGACCCAGTACTTC	CASSLRDRGETQYF
-	TRBJ1-2	-	TRBV29-1	TGCAGCGTTGAAGGGGGCGCTGGCTATGGCTACACCTTC	CSVEGGAGYGYTF
-	TRBJ2-7	-	TRBV24-1	TGTGCCACCAGTGCGGGTTTCGGGGTACCTCCCTACGAGCAGTACTTC	CATSAGFGVPPYEQYF
-	TRBJ2-7	-	TRBV13	TGTGCCAGCAGCCCTCTAGACGGTGGTGCCTACGAGCAGTACTTC	CASSPLDGGAYEQYF
-	TRBJ2-5	TRBD2	TRBV28	TGTGCCAGCAACAAGGGCGGGAGCGAGACCCAGTACTTC	CASNKGGSETQYF
once	TRBJ1-5	TRBD1	TRBV5-6	TGTGCCAGCAGCCCTCACGACAGGGACCCCAATCAGCCCCAGCATTTT	CASSPHDRDPNQPQHF
-	TRBJ1-2	-	TRBV21-1	TGTGCCAGCAGCAAAGGGCCGACAGGCAACTATGGCTACACCTTC	CASSKGPTGNYGYTF
-	TRBJ1-6	-	TRBV30	TGTGCCTGGAGTGTAATCCAGGGCCAACCCCTCCACTTT	CAWSVIQGQPLHF
once	TRBJ1-5	TRBD1	TRBV27	TGTGCCAGCAGTCTGAACGACAGGGAGCATCAGCCCCAGCATTTT	CASSLNDREHQPQHF